The 22 T cell receptor beta chains given below trace back to one sample, sequenced in a study of blood T cells in healthy people across ages. The authors ran a second PCR of roughly 6 to 11 cycles using a sample-barcoded 5' primer and a J-beta primer mix. Each CDR3 protein gets one entry after TCRdb re-called the 5' RACE reads with MiXCR. This table has 1.4 million or so distinct CDR3 sequences, around 40% appearing once. The sequenced sample was blood. All receptors come from a woman aged 18 to 35 in good health.

This rearrangement joins TRBV6-2 or TRBV6-3 to TRBJ2-7, with D possibly being TRBD1 (6 bases). CDR3 size: 15 residues. Trimming stripped 4 bases from V and 0 bases from J, with 13 bases between. Germline V CDR1 and CDR2: MNHEY, SVGEGT. CDR3 loop: CASSSPDRSSYEQYF. The CDR3 bases are TGTGCCAGCAGTTCCCCAGACAGGTCCTCCTACGAGCAGTACTTC.

The V gene is TRBV27, the J gene TRBJ1-1; D remains ambiguous. Between the trimmed V and J ends, which lost 6 bases and 6 bases, there was a span of 8 bases. The CDR3 runs to 11 residues. Germline CDR1 and CDR2: MNHEY and SMNVEV (reference sequence). CDR3 amino acids: CASRVGAEAFF. The CDR3 region has the DNA TGTGCCAGCAGGGTCGGTGCTGAAGCTTTCTTT.

This clonotype was picked up one time. The chain recombines TRBV4-1 with TRBJ2-1, with 8 bases fitting TRBD1. With 2 bases clipped from V and 10 bases from J, the junction kept 10 bases outside the gene matches. The germline V gene encodes CDR1 MGHRA and CDR2 YSYEKL. The CDR3 is 15 amino acids. The CDR3 is CASSQWTGIVYEQFF. CDR3 DNA sequence: TGCGCCAGCAGCCAATGGACAGGGATAGTATACGAGCAGTTCTTC.

The chain recombines TRBV2 with TRBJ2-3; TRBD2 is a possible D gene (5 bases). CDR3 length: 16 residues. V dropped 6 bases and J dropped 0 bases, with 16 bases sitting between them. Germline V gene data show CDR1 as SNHLY and CDR2 as FYNNEI. The CDR3 region has the DNA TGTGCCAGCAGGCCGACTGGAGGAACTAGCACAGATACGCAGTATTTT. Translation gives CASRPTGGTSTDTQYF.

This clonotype was recorded at least ten times. J is TRBJ2-3 and V is TRBV5-6, with D possibly TRBD1 on 6 matching bases. This CDR3 comprises 14 residues. Looked up from germline, CDR1 is SGHDT and CDR2 is YYEEEE. The V gene lost 3 bases and the J gene lost 3 bases, with 11 bases spanning the gap. The CDR3 sequence is CASSSGQYTDTQYF. DNA of the CDR3: TGTGCCAGCAGCTCAGGACAGTATACAGATACGCAGTATTTT.

This clonotype was observed many times. This clone may be a read error of a much larger clone one base away. The CDR3 nucleotides are TGTGCCAGCAGGGAAGGGGCTGACAAGCAGTTCTTC. As protein: CASREGADKQFF. This chain uses TRBV2 with TRBJ2-1; a weak D match, TRBD1 (5 bases). Germline V gives CDR1 SNHLY, CDR2 FYNNEI. This CDR3 is built from 12 residues.

J is TRBJ1-5 and V is TRBV20-1; 7 nucleotides agree with TRBD1. CDR3 length equals 17 residues. V lost 4 bases and J lost 2; bases outside the gene matches: 14. The V gene's germline CDR1 is DFQATT and CDR2 SNEGSKA (reference sequence). The CDR3, as DNA: TGCAGTGCTACGTTACTCAACAGGGGAGTCGGCAATCAGCCCCAGCATTTT. The encoded protein is CSATLLNRGVGNQPQHF.

The chain is built from TRBV27 and TRBJ1-2; D gene unclear. V dropped 5 bases and J dropped 3 bases, with 16 bases sitting between them. This CDR3 region has 15 residues. Germline V lookup: CDR1 MNHEY, CDR2 SMNVEV (reference sequence). DNA for the CDR3: TGTGCCAGCAGTCAACGGGGAGGGTTCGACTATGGCTACACCTTC. Amino acid sequence: CASSQRGGFDYGYTF.

In this sample, this clonotype turned up a few times. The chain uses TRBV25-1 and TRBJ1-5, with unresolved D. In germline, CDR1 is MGHDK, CDR2 SYGVNS. The CDR3 spans 13 residues. The V end was cut by 1 base, the J end by 7 bases, with 8 bases between. The CDR3 loop reads CASSESGVQPQHF. The DNA for the CDR3 is TGTGCCAGCAGTGAATCGGGAGTCCAGCCCCAGCATTTT.

This clonotype has more than one count but fewer than ten. The gene calls are TRBV3-1 and TRBJ2-5; 15 bases fit TRBD2. The CDR3 loop spans 21 amino acids. Germline assignment: CDR1 LGHDT and CDR2 YNNKEL (reference sequence). The V gene end was trimmed by 0 bases and the J gene end by 2 bases; junction bases not matched to a gene: 13. The CDR3 DNA reads as TGTGCCAGCAGCCAAGACGGCAAAGTTAGGGGACTAGCGGGGGGTCAAGAGACCCAGTACTTC. It encodes CASSQDGKVRGLAGGQETQYF.

The genes are TRBV6-5 and TRBJ2-1; 7 nucleotides agree with TRBD1. This CDR3 is built from 15 residues. The germline gives CDR1 MNHEY, CDR2 SVGAGI. After removal of 6 bases from V and 7 bases from J, the junction contained 12 bases not matched to a gene. The CDR3 bases are TGTGCCAGCAGCTTCGACAGGGCACTAGGTAATGAGCAGTTCTTC. Its protein is CASSFDRALGNEQFF.

This chain joins TRBV12-3 or TRBV12-4 and TRBJ2-1; TRBD1 agrees at 7 bases. J lost 3 bases, V lost 6 bases, and 5 bases had no gene match. The CDR3 totals 14 residues. The CDR3 reads CASRSGQDYNEQFF. The CDR3, as DNA: TGTGCCAGCAGATCAGGACAGGACTACAATGAGCAGTTCTTC.

This clonotype was detected once. V is TRBV28 and J is TRBJ1-5; 10 bases match TRBD1. After removal of 6 bases from V and 7 bases from J, the junction contained 6 bases not matched to a gene. CDR1 is MDHEN, CDR2 SYDVKM, per germline. The CDR3 is made up of 14 amino acids. In DNA, the CDR3 is TGTGCCAGCAGACTCGGGACAGGGGAACAGCCCCAGCATTTT. It specifies CASRLGTGEQPQHF.

The chain couples TRBV5-5 to TRBJ1-5; 7 nucleotides align to TRBD1. The trim removed 0 bases at V and 6 bases at J, leaving 6 bases unmatched. Germline V CDR1 and CDR2: SGHKS, YYEKEE (reference sequence). This CDR3 region has 15 residues. CDR3 residues: CASSLVGTASQPQHF. CDR3 nucleotide sequence: TGTGCCAGCAGCTTGGTCGGGACAGCCAGTCAGCCCCAGCATTTT. Complete variable domain (other parts from reference TRBV5-5 and TRBJ1-5): DAGVTQSPTHLIKTRGQQVTLRCSPISGHKSVSWYQQVLGQGPQFIFQYYEKEERGRGNFPDRFSARQFPNYSSELNVNALLLGDSALYLCASSLVGTASQPQHFGDGTRLSIL.

This clonotype appeared many times. V gene TRBV20-1 combines with J gene TRBJ2-1, with D possibly TRBD2 on 5 matching bases. This CDR3 has 14 amino acids. Germline CDR1 and CDR2: DFQATT and SNEGSKA (reference sequence). Trimming removed 5 bases from V and 8 bases from J, with 19 bases in between. The CDR3 DNA reads TGCAGTGCTTTAGAAGGAGCTAGCTTCGATGAGCAGTTCTTC. Translation gives CSALEGASFDEQFF.

There are a few counts of this clonotype. The chain uses TRBV14 and TRBJ2-1, with unresolved D. The CDR3 consists of 16 residues. Germline V gene lookup returns CDR1 SGHDN and CDR2 FVKESK. V was trimmed by 0 bases and J by 7 bases, leaving 16 bases between them. The CDR3, as DNA: TGTGCCAGCAGCCAAGACGGCCGGAACCGTTATAATGAGCAGTTCTTC. It specifies CASSQDGRNRYNEQFF. Full variable domain (rest looked up from reference TRBV14 and TRBJ2-1): EAGVTQFPSHSVIEKGQTVTLRCDPISGHDNLYWYRRVMGKEIKFLLHFVKESKQDESGMPNNRFLAERTGGTYSTLKVQPAELEDSGVYFCASSQDGRNRYNEQFFGPGTRLTVL.

J is TRBJ2-1 and V is TRBV13, with a possible D match to TRBD1 (5 bases). V was clipped by 4 bases and J by 4 bases, with 8 bases between them. The CDR3 loop spans 13 amino acids. The germline V gene encodes CDR1 PRHDT and CDR2 FYEKMQ (reference sequence). CDR3 sequence reads: CASSSRQYNEQFF. CDR3 sequence (DNA): TGTGCCAGCAGCTCCAGACAGTACAATGAGCAGTTCTTC. The full variable domain, completed using reference TRBV13 and TRBJ2-1, is AAGVIQSPRHLIKEKRETATLKCYPIPRHDTVYWYQQGPGQDPQFLISFYEKMQSDKGSIPDRFSAQQFSDYHSELNMSSLELGDSALYFCASSSRQYNEQFFGPGTRLTVL.

The J gene is TRBJ2-7, the V gene TRBV6-1, with 8 bases matching TRBD1. V was clipped by 11 bases and J by 10 bases; unmatched bases: 13. CDR3 length: 12 amino acids. Germline values: CDR1 MNHNS, CDR2 SASEGT. The chain's CDR3 is CAARTGPYTQYF. For the CDR3, the DNA is TGTGCCGCCAGGACAGGGCCTTATACCCAGTACTTC.

This chain links TRBV27 with TRBJ2-1; the D gene is possibly TRBD2 (5 bases). This CDR3 contains 15 residues. The ends were cut back, 7 bases at V and 3 bases at J, with 16 bases in the middle. Germline CDR1 reads MNHEY; CDR2 reads SMNVEV (reference sequence). This chain's CDR3 is CASNAGTKLYNEQFF. For the CDR3, the DNA is TGTGCCAGCAACGCGGGTACTAAACTCTACAATGAGCAGTTCTTC.

This chain links TRBV6-5 with TRBJ1-2, with D possibly being TRBD1 (6 bases). Germline V lookup: CDR1 MNHEY, CDR2 SVGAGI. This CDR3 is 14 amino acids long. V was cut by 6 bases and J by 3 bases, with 14 bases left in between. The CDR3 here is CASSRRDKDYGYTF. The CDR3 coding sequence is TGTGCCAGCAGCCGACGGGACAAAGACTATGGCTACACCTTC.

In its sample, this clonotype was seen a few times. J is TRBJ2-1 and V is TRBV7-9; D not resolved. The length of the CDR3 is 16 residues. The V and J ends lost 1 base and 7 bases respectively, with 17 bases between them. The germline gives CDR1 SEHNR, CDR2 FQNEAQ (reference sequence). The CDR3 nucleotides read TGTGCCAGCAGCTTAGTCTTCGGATACAATGCGAATGAGCAGTTCTTC. Amino acid sequence: CASSLVFGYNANEQFF.

This clonotype was recorded at least ten times. J is TRBJ1-1 and V is TRBV2; D is undetermined. V lost 4 bases, J lost 5 bases, and 11 bases lay in between. The CDR3 sequence is 13 residues long. The germline V gene has CDR1 SNHLY and CDR2 FYNNEI. As DNA, the CDR3 is TGTGCCAGCAGTGTCCAGGTTAGAACTGAAGCTTTCTTT. The encoded protein is CASSVQVRTEAFF.